This T cell receptor beta chain was found in a study of blood T cell repertoires in COVID-19. This table comes from immunoSEQ multiplex PCR, and its TCRdb copy is limited to in-frame clones, with some not included. In the table there are about 200,000 clones, 80% to 85% of which are singletons. The CDR3 spans 13 residues. V dropped 3 bases and J dropped 7; count of bases not matched to a gene: 4. Looked up from germline, CDR1 is SQVTM and CDR2 is ANQGSEA. The receptor was derived from a woman under 40 who had been exposed to COVID-19. Sequencing input: PBMCs or T cells enriched from blood (not recorded which). The chain recombines TRBV29-1 with TRBJ2-1, with 9 bases identical to TRBD2. CDR3 in amino acids: CSVDASGKNEQFF. The CDR3 nucleotides are TGCAGCGTTGATGCTAGCGGGAAAAATGAGCAGTTCTTC.